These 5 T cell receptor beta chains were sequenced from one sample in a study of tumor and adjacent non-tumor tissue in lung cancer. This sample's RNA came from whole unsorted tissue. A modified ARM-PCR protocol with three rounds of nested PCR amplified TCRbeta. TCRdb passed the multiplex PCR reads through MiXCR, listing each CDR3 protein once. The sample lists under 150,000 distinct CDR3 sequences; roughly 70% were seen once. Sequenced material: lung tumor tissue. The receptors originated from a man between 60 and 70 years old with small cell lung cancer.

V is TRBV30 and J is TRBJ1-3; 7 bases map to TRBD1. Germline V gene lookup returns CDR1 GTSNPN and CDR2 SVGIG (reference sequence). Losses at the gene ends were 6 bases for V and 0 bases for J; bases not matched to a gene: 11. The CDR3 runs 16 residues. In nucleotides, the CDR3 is TGTGCCTGTAAGACAGGGCCGCCCTACTCTGGAAACACCATATATTTT. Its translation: CACKTGPPYSGNTIYF.

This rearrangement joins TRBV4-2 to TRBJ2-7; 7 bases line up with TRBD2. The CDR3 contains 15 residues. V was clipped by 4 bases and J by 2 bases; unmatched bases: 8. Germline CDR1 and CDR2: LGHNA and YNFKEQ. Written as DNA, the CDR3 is TGTGCCAGCAGCCGGGGGACTAACGAAACCTACGAGCAGTACTTC. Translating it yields CASSRGTNETYEQYF.

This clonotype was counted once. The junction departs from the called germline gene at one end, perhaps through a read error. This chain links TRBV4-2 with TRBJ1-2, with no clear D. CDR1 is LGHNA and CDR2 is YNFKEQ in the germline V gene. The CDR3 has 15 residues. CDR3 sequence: CASGQELILGYGYTF. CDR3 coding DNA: TGTGCCAGCGGCCAAGAATTGATATTGGGCTATGGCTACACCTTC.

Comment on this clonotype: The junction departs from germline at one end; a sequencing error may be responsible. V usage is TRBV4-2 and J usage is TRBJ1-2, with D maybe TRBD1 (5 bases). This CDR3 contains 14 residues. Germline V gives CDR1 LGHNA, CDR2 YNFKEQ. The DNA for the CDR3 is TGTGCCATCAGCCAAGGGGACGGGCGGTATGGCTACACCTTC. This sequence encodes CAISQGDGRYGYTF.

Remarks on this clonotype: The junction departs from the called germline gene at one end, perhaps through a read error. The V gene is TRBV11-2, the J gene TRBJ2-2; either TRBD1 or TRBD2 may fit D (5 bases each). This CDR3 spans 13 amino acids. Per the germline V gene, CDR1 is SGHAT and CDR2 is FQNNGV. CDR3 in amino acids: CVSRPEGTGELFF. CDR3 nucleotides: TGTGTCAGCAGACCAGAGGGGACCGGGGAGCTGTTTTTT.